These 25 T cell receptor beta chains came from one sample sequenced in a study of T cells in Graves' hyperthyroidism and ophthalmopathy. Amplified regions were TCR beta CDR3 sequences from RNA transcripts. RT-PCR in the first round (using the HTBI primer set) targeted the TCR CDR3. TCRdb recomputed calls from the multiplex PCR reads with MiXCR, one row per CDR3 protein. The sample yields fewer than 700,000 distinct CDR3 sequences, 17% seen once. The source material was blood. The receptor set was obtained from a woman younger than 30 with Graves' ophthalmopathy.

This clonotype showed up just a few times. The chain joins TRBV24-1 to TRBJ2-5; a weak D match, TRBD1 (6 bases). Germline V CDR1 and CDR2: KGHDR, SFDVKD. V lost 6 bases and J 4 bases, leaving 11 bases between the germline ends. The CDR3 totals 13 residues. CDR3 sequence: CATSQAGAETQYF. CDR3 in DNA: TGTGCCACCAGTCAAGCAGGGGCAGAGACCCAGTACTTC.

This chain links TRBV7-2 with TRBJ2-7, with TRBD2 as a possible D gene (7 bases). V lost 4 bases to trimming and J lost 4 bases, with 17 bases between them. The CDR3 runs to 15 residues. Germline V gene data show CDR1 as SGHTA and CDR2 as FQGNSA. The CDR3 sequence: CASSSFRGAGYEQYF. For the CDR3, the DNA is TGTGCCAGCAGCTCCTTTCGGGGGGCGGGGTACGAGCAGTACTTC.

This clonotype was observed a handful of times. The rearrangement joins TRBV3-1 to TRBJ2-3; 8 nucleotides agree with TRBD2. V shed 4 bases, J shed 3 bases, and the junction held 9 bases outside the gene matches. CDR1 is LGHDT, CDR2 YNNKEL, per germline (reference sequence). The CDR3 has 16 residues. CDR3 amino acids: CASSRLRAGVTDTQYF. Written as DNA, the CDR3 is TGTGCCAGCAGCCGCCTCAGAGCGGGGGTTACAGATACGCAGTATTTT.

At least ten counts were recorded for this clonotype. The chain couples TRBV30 to TRBJ2-7; 9 bases align to TRBD2. Losses at the gene ends were 5 bases for V and 3 bases for J; bases not matched to a gene: 8. The CDR3 is 14 amino acids. Germline CDR1 is GTSNPN and CDR2 is SVGIG (reference sequence). CDR3 region: CAWGSGSGVYEQYF. The CDR3 nucleotides read TGTGCCTGGGGTAGCGGGAGTGGCGTCTACGAGCAGTACTTC.

The gene calls are TRBV12-3 or TRBV12-4 and TRBJ2-7; D gene unclear. Trimming took 5 bases from V and 1 from J, leaving 9 bases between them. The CDR3 consists of 13 residues. The CDR3 DNA sequence: TGTGCCAGCAGTCCCTTAATATCCTACGAGCAGTACTTC. The encoded protein is CASSPLISYEQYF.

The chain links TRBV29-1 to TRBJ2-7; D is unresolved. The germline V gene has CDR1 SQVTM and CDR2 ANQGSEA. This CDR3 spans 13 amino acids. V lost 0 bases, J lost 3 bases, and 9 bases lay in between. CDR3 amino acids: CSVEDKAGYEQYF. The CDR3 nucleotides are TGCAGCGTTGAAGATAAGGCAGGCTACGAGCAGTACTTC.

The chain has TRBV14 and TRBJ2-1, with D unresolved. This CDR3 comprises 16 residues. Per the germline V gene, CDR1 is SGHDN and CDR2 is FVKESK. With 1 base removed from V and 9 bases from J, the gap between germline ends came to 19 bases. CDR3 DNA: TGTGCCAGCAGCCAAGTTCACGCGCCTCTGATGGGTGAGCAGTTCTTC. Residues: CASSQVHAPLMGEQFF.

Many counts were recorded for this clonotype. This chain joins TRBV5-1 and TRBJ2-1; D might be TRBD2 (6 bases). V lost 2 bases and J lost 3, with 12 bases in between. From germline, CDR1 is SGHRS and CDR2 YFSETQ. The CDR3 is 15 amino acids. CDR3 in DNA: TGCGCCAGCAGCTTCGAGGGCGGGAACTACAATGAGCAGTTCTTC. Its translation is CASSFEGGNYNEQFF.

This clonotype was observed many times. The chain links TRBV7-2 to TRBJ2-3; D not resolved. The V gene's germline CDR1 is SGHTA and CDR2 FQGNSA. The CDR3 extends over 15 amino acids. The V and J ends lost 6 bases and 2 bases respectively, with 15 bases between them. DNA for the CDR3: TGTGCCAGCAGATTCCGGCAAAATCCCACAGATACGCAGTATTTT. Residues: CASRFRQNPTDTQYF.

The sample holds many counts of this clonotype. At one boundary the junction diverges from the germline segment, which might be a read error. CDR3 protein: CASSLTDTSYNEQSF. In nucleotides, the CDR3 is TGTGCCAGCAGCCTAACAGACACATCCTACAATGAGCAGTCCTTC. The chain links TRBV11-3 to TRBJ2-1; D gene uncertain. Germline CDR1 and CDR2: SGHNT and YENEEA. The CDR3 has 15 residues.

As DNA, the CDR3 is TGCAGCGTTGCCTGGGACAGGCTTAATGAAAAACTGTTTTTT. Translated: CSVAWDRLNEKLFF. V and J are TRBV29-1 and TRBJ1-4; 8 bases are shared with TRBD1. CDR3 length equals 14 residues. CDR1 is SQVTM, CDR2 ANQGSEA, per germline. J lost 4 bases, V lost 4 bases, and 5 bases had no gene match.

This clonotype has a handful of counts. This sequence joins TRBV9 and TRBJ2-3; 8 bases fit TRBD2. The V gene's germline CDR1 is SGDLS and CDR2 YYNGEE. The CDR3 extends over 16 amino acids. Trimming took 1 base from V and 2 from J; bases not matched to a gene: 6. CDR3 DNA sequence: TGTGCCAGCAGCGTACTCTTAGCGGGGAACACAGATACGCAGTATTTT. Its translation is CASSVLLAGNTDTQYF.

This clonotype was found many times. J is TRBJ2-5 and V is TRBV2; D unclear. Germline CDR1 and CDR2: SNHLY and FYNNEI. The CDR3 runs 12 residues. V was shortened by 7 bases and J by 6 bases, with 12 bases between the two germline ends. DNA of the CDR3: TGTGCCAGCACCGACGGGCTTCAGACCCAGTACTTC. Translating it yields CASTDGLQTQYF.

This clonotype was counted between two and nine times. The chain carries TRBV15 and TRBJ1-1; D unclear. This CDR3 is built from 14 residues. Trimming removed 0 bases from V and 5 bases from J, with 10 bases in between. The germline V gene encodes CDR1 LNHNV and CDR2 YYDKDF (reference sequence). In DNA, the CDR3 is TGTGCCACCAGCAGAGATAGGCAAGGGACTGAAGCTTTCTTT. Its translation is CATSRDRQGTEAFF. Together with reference TRBV15 and TRBJ1-1, the CDR3 gives the full variable domain: DAMVIQNPRYQVTQFGKPVTLSCSQTLNHNVMYWYQQKSSQAPKLLFHYYDKDFNNEADTPDNFQSRRPNTSFCFLDIRSPGLGDTAMYLCATSRDRQGTEAFFGQGTRLTVV.

This clonotype was counted at least ten times. An end of the junction does not agree with germline; a read error may underlie this. The V and J genes are TRBV7-7 and TRBJ2-1; a weak D match, TRBD2 (5 bases). Germline assignment: CDR1 SSHAT and CDR2 FNYEAQ (reference sequence). The CDR3 loop spans 12 amino acids. CDR3 nucleotide sequence: TGTGCTAGCAGCTCTTTAGAGGGTGAGCAGTTCTTC. Its translation is CASSSLEGEQFF.

This clonotype was counted at least ten times. The chain links TRBV2 to TRBJ1-1; D gene ambiguous. The CDR3 length is 13 residues. V was cut by 7 bases and J by 5 bases, with 14 bases left in between. CDR1 is SNHLY and CDR2 is FYNNEI in the germline V gene. CDR3 in amino acids: CASTTAGETEAFF. In nucleotides, the CDR3 is TGTGCCAGCACTACGGCGGGAGAAACTGAAGCTTTCTTT. The full variable domain, in which reference TRBV2 and TRBJ1-1 provide the parts outside the CDR3, is EPEVTQTPSHQVTQMGQEVILRCVPISNHLYFYWYRQILGQKVEFLVSFYNNEISEKSEIFDDQFSVERPDGSNFTLKIRSTKLEDSAMYFCASTTAGETEAFFGQGTRLTVV.

This clonotype has ten or more counts. The chain is built from TRBV28 and TRBJ2-1; 7 positions match TRBD2. V shed 4 bases, J shed 7 bases, and the junction held 7 bases outside the gene matches. There are 14 residues in the CDR3. CDR1 and CDR2 (germline): MDHEN, SYDVKM. The CDR3 region has the DNA TGTGCCAGCAGTTGGGGGTATAGCGGGAATGAGCAGTTCTTC. Translation gives CASSWGYSGNEQFF.

This clonotype has ten or more counts. The gene calls are TRBV3-1 and TRBJ1-1; D unclear. Germline values: CDR1 LGHDT, CDR2 YNNKEL (reference sequence). The CDR3 is 14 amino acids. The germline V and J ends were trimmed by 2 bases and 1 base, with 8 bases remaining between them. The CDR3 sequence is CASSQSAGNTEAFF. The CDR3 DNA reads TGTGCCAGCAGCCAATCTGCTGGGAACACTGAAGCTTTCTTT.

The chain has TRBV20-1 and TRBJ2-3; 15 bases map to TRBD2. The CDR3 totals 17 residues. The V gene end was trimmed by 3 bases and the J gene end by 7 bases; junction bases not matched to a gene: 11. Germline V lookup: CDR1 DFQATT, CDR2 SNEGSKA (reference sequence). CDR3 amino acids: CSASPGTSGGLAYTQYF. In nucleotides, the CDR3 is TGCAGTGCTAGTCCCGGGACTAGCGGGGGGCTCGCGTATACGCAGTATTTT.

This clonotype was recorded a few times. The chain couples TRBV15 to TRBJ1-2; D is unclear. The CDR3 covers 13 residues. Trimming took 0 bases from V and 5 from J, leaving 7 bases between them. CDR1 LNHNV and CDR2 YYDKDF come from the germline V gene (reference sequence). CDR3 in DNA: TGTGCCACCAGCAGAGATAGATGGTATGGCTACACCTTC. This encodes CATSRDRWYGYTF.

This clonotype showed up many times. The genes are TRBV12-3 or TRBV12-4 and TRBJ2-7; no definite D call. The CDR3 totals 12 residues. V lost 2 bases, J lost 3 bases, and 5 bases lay in between. The CDR3: CASSLKVYEQYF. DNA for the CDR3: TGTGCCAGCAGTTTAAAGGTCTACGAGCAGTACTTC.

In its sample, this clonotype was seen many times. Written as DNA, the CDR3 is TGTGCCAGCAGCAGGGGAGGAGCTGAAAAACTGTTTTTT. Residues: CASSRGGAEKLFF. The chain joins TRBV28 to TRBJ1-4, with D maybe TRBD1 (6 bases). Trimming removed 6 bases at V and 7 bases at J, with 12 bases between. CDR1 MDHEN and CDR2 SYDVKM come from the germline V gene. The CDR3 is made up of 13 amino acids.

This clonotype was seen a handful of times. V and J are TRBV20-1 and TRBJ2-1; D remains unclear. There are 15 residues in the CDR3. Trimming removed 3 bases at V and 10 bases at J, with 22 bases between. CDR1 DFQATT and CDR2 SNEGSKA come from the germline V gene (reference sequence). CDR3 region: CSASGSLPPHIEQFF. DNA of the CDR3: TGCAGTGCTAGCGGTAGCCTACCTCCCCACATCGAGCAGTTCTTC.

On this clonotype itself: This sequence may be a read error, since a much larger clone differs from it by one base. CDR3 sequence (DNA): TGTGCCAGCAGTTTACGAGAGGTGGATCAGCCCCAGCATTTT. Its translation: CASSLREVDQPQHF. The genes are TRBV28 and TRBJ1-5; no clear D. Between the trimmed V and J ends, which lost 2 bases and 5 bases, there was a span of 10 bases. The germline CDR1 and CDR2 sequences are MDHEN and SYDVKM. The CDR3 loop spans 14 amino acids.

This clonotype has a count of ten or more. V is TRBV7-3 and J is TRBJ2-3; TRBD2 aligns across 10 bases. CDR3 length equals 16 residues. V shed 5 bases and J 5 bases; nucleotides not matched to a gene: 10. Germline V CDR1 and CDR2: SGHTA, FQGTGA. The CDR3 coding sequence is TGTGCCAGCAGCGTAAGCGGGGGGGCCATCGTAGATACGCAGTATTTT. This encodes CASSVSGGAIVDTQYF.